This TCR beta chain was retrieved from a study of blood T cells in healthy people across ages. Whole-study results and caveats: In the absence of known donor CMV status, changes in expanded clonotypes were possibly confounded. A greater number of naive CD4+ cells and higher diversity distinguished long-lived donors from aged donors.

Healthy individuals of Caucasian origin from Russia, aged about 6 to 95, served as donors. Extraction yielded at least 5 micrograms of total RNA per sample. With regard to this clonotype: Its antigen remains unidentified.

Primers used in a second PCR of about 6 to 11 cycles were a sample-barcoded 5' primer and a J-beta primer mix. TCRdb redid the calling of the 5' RACE reads with MiXCR, one entry per CDR3 protein. The profile covers about 730,000 distinct CDR3 sequences, with roughly 44% appearing a single time and 20% to 25% taken by the ten largest. Per the germline V gene, CDR1 is SGHTA and CDR2 is FQGNSA. CDR3 size: 15 residues. J lost 5 bases, V lost 5 bases, and 7 bases had no gene match. The source is a woman aged 55-75 years in good health. Sample: blood. V gene TRBV7-2 combines with J gene TRBJ1-5; 9 bases are a match to TRBD1. This CDR3 reads CASSPIQGAHQPQHF. DNA for the CDR3: TGTGCCAGCAGCCCGATACAGGGGGCGCATCAGCCCCAGCATTTT. Filled out from reference TRBV7-2 and TRBJ1-5, the complete variable domain reads GAGVSQSPSNKVTEKGKDVELRCDPISGHTALYWYRQSLGQGLEFLIYFQGNSAPDKSGLPSDRFSAERTGGSVSTLTIQRTQQEDSAVYLCASSPIQGAHQPQHFGDGTRLSIL.